This record concerns one T cell receptor beta chain sequence. In its sample, this clonotype was seen a few times. What this receptor recognizes is not known. Base qualities are not recorded, but no much larger clone differs from it by a single base. These data are taken from a study of T cells in Graves' hyperthyroidism and ophthalmopathy (dated by TCRdb to between 2019 and 2020). Concerning the study at large: Peripheral blood samples were taken at initial diagnosis, before any treatment was given. TCR V-J signatures able to tell the groups apart were searched for in a discovery cohort of approximately 95 patients, of whom 43 had Graves' ophthalmopathy and around 56 had stable Graves' hyperthyroidism. Prospective prediction of ophthalmopathy was tested in an independent validation cohort of some 20 hyperthyroidism patients and approximately 17 patients who later progressed to ophthalmopathy. For training and testing, the 110 or so patients in the discovery cohort were randomly divided in a 7:3 ratio. Thyroid tissue and blood T-cell repertoires from more than 5 Graves' hyperthyroidism patients were also compared in the study. Once sampling was done, hyperthyroidism patients were given methimazole at a starting dose of 30 mg daily, whereas ophthalmopathy patients were given high-dose intravenous methylprednisolone. TCR Vbeta CDR3 sequencing of 140 or so peripheral blood samples (approximately 44 ophthalmopathy, 70 to 85 hyperthyroidism and approximately 17 progressor patients) is reported in the paper. The paper's findings and limits, for the study overall: Sample size was not statistically predetermined, and blinding of investigators to group allocation was not performed. A 13 V-J signature model separated ophthalmopathy from stable hyperthyroidism, with approximately 87% sensitivity and 81% to 82% specificity in cross-validation and 80%/75% in testing. Most expanded thyroid clonotypes (frequency above 0.001) were also found in blood, which suggests that blood repertoires may mirror thyroid immune responses. In validation, the model predicted progression to ophthalmopathy a median of about 6.5 months before onset, with 65% to 71% sensitivity and almost 75% specificity.

TCR beta CDR3 regions were amplified from RNA transcripts. The first round of RT-PCR for the TCR CDR3 was performed with the HTBI primer set and the Qiagen OneStep RT-PCR kit. Libraries were constructed in a second round of multiplex PCR, after which size selection and purification were performed. Libraries were sequenced paired-end with 100 bp reads on an Illumina HiSeq2000. The study's own analysis went as follows. SOAPnuke was used to process the raw data, removing reads that contained adapters or uncalled bases, had a mean Phred below 15, or lacked an exact match to the constant primer or identifier. High-quality paired reads were merged using COPE v1.2.5, and each unique nucleotide sequence was defined as a clonotype. MiTCR v1.1 was used to align clonotypes to the IMGT TRBV, TRBD and TRBJ reference segments. The analysis included only V-J combinations with a frequency above 0.0001, which together covered approximately 99% of the repertoires. A TCS score was defined as the ratio of F50 (clonal expansion) to E x V (chaos), with BLOSUM62-based TCRdist applied between CDR3 peptides within each V-J. Welch's t-statistics and random forest reduced roughly 500 V-J features to 10 to 15, which were used in a naive Bayes classifier (R e1071). TCRdb itself trimmed the public reads at Q25 with fastp, ran MiXCR and retained productive beta chains. Every entry covers one CDR3 protein and lists the most common genes and DNA from its rows. These V and J calls originate from TCRdb's pipeline instead of the authors' own analysis. The sample table lists approximately 740,000 distinct CDR3 sequences, approximately 15% of them with a count of one. More than 8.5% of the sample belongs to the ten largest clones.

Stable Graves' hyperthyroidism was defined as the absence of progression to ophthalmopathy over 18 months of follow-up. Hyperthyroidism patients were aged 18 to 65 years and newly diagnosed, with disease duration of less than 2 months. Any patient with an uncontrolled infection, another autoimmune disease, pregnancy or lactation was excluded. Diagnoses were based on clinical symptoms, serum thyroxine and TRAb, thyroid ultrasound and orbital computed tomography. Ficoll-Paque density gradient centrifugation was used to isolate PBMCs from approximately 11 ml of fresh peripheral blood. Trizol reagent was used to extract total RNA, and RNA quality was then checked on an Agilent 2100 Bioanalyzer. The CDR3 sequence holds 17 residues, the cysteine and phenylalanine included. The retained sequence is limited to the CDR3, 51 bases, with the frame set at the first base. CDR1 is given as SGHTA and CDR2 as FQGTGA, both from the germline V gene. Trimming takes 5 bases from V and 1 base from J, and the germline ends sit 20 bases apart.

Sequencing input: blood. Rearrangement joined TRBV7-3 to TRBJ1-1, with TRBD1 as a weak D call on 6 bases. The TCR sequence derives from a woman aged 18 to 35 with Graves' hyperthyroidism. The DNA reads as follows: TGTGCCAGCAGCACCCTACCACTACAGGGCTCGAACACTGAAGCTTTCTTT. Its protein product is CASSTLPLQGSNTEAFF.